This T cell receptor beta chain was documented in a study of CD8+CD57+ T cells in acquired aplastic anemia. For CDR3 and TCR beta VDJ profiling, genomic DNA was the template used. TCRdb re-derived calls from the reads in MiXCR, one entry per CDR3 protein. The table shows about 100,000 distinct CDR3 sequences, with 50% to 65% occurring only once. V was trimmed by 4 bases and J by 6 bases, leaving 9 bases between them. In germline, CDR1 is ENHRY, CDR2 SYGVKD. The CDR3 is 12 amino acids. This clonotype was detected once. Sequencing used sorted CD4+, CD8+, or CD8+CD57+ T cells (not recorded which) from PBMCs. The TCR sequence derives from a human donor in good health, serving as a control. The chain joins TRBV10-3 to TRBJ1-1; D not certain. The CDR3 DNA reads TGTGCCATCAGTGCCTCTGGGGCTGAAGCTTTCTTT. Its protein is CAISASGAEAFF.